Listed below are T cell receptor beta chains from one sample, sequenced in a study of cytomegalovirus exposure and HLA in healthy donors. The repertoire was sequenced with immunoSEQ multiplex PCR; TCRdb's copy has only in-frame clones and lacks some. This repertoire comprises 200,000 or so clones; its ten largest clones make up around 0.74%. The material sequenced was PBMCs. The source of these receptors is a boy between 10 and 17 years old in good health and CMV-seronegative. CDR3s include the opening cysteine and the closing phenylalanine or tryptophan. Fields, in order: CDR3 protein, CDR3 DNA, D gene, V gene, J gene. D genes are given only for firm matches.

CDR3 protein: CAWSVHVTGEAFF; CDR3 DNA: TGTGCCTGGAGTGTACATGTTACGGGTGAAGCTTTCTTT; D gene: -; V gene: TRBV30; J gene: TRBJ1-1
CDR3 protein: CASSQDLVLTMVGYTF; CDR3 DNA: TGCGCCAGCAGCCAAGATCTGGTGTTAACTATGGTTGGCTACACCTTC; D gene: -; V gene: TRBV4-3; J gene: TRBJ1-2
CDR3 protein: CASRLAGAGDEQFF; CDR3 DNA: TGTGCCAGTAGGCTAGCGGGGGCTGGTGATGAGCAGTTCTTC; D gene: TRBD2; V gene: TRBV19; J gene: TRBJ2-1
CDR3 protein: CASSYGGRNEQFF; CDR3 DNA: TGTGCCAGCAGTTACGGGGGGAGGAATGAGCAGTTCTTC; D gene: -; V gene: TRBV6-5; J gene: TRBJ2-1
CDR3 protein: CASSLEGLAGDGTDTQYF; CDR3 DNA: TGCGCCAGCAGCTTGGAGGGACTAGCGGGGGATGGCACAGATACGCAGTATTTT; D gene: TRBD2; V gene: TRBV5-1; J gene: TRBJ2-3
CDR3 protein: CASSSGLANEQFF; CDR3 DNA: TGTGCCAGCAGTTCGGGACTAGCGAATGAGCAGTTCTTC; D gene: TRBD2; V gene: TRBV28; J gene: TRBJ2-1
CDR3 protein: CASSSSTDSYEQYF; CDR3 DNA: TGCGCCAGCAGCTCGTCGACTGACTCCTACGAGCAGTACTTC; D gene: -; V gene: TRBV5-1; J gene: TRBJ2-7
CDR3 protein: CASSLSGQETQYF; CDR3 DNA: TGTGCCAGCAGTTTAAGCGGCCAAGAGACCCAGTACTTC; D gene: -; V gene: TRBV28; J gene: TRBJ2-5
CDR3 protein: CASSQDGLAGAPYNEQFF; CDR3 DNA: TGCGCCAGCAGCCAAGATGGACTAGCGGGGGCTCCCTACAATGAGCAGTTCTTC; D gene: TRBD2; V gene: TRBV4-1; J gene: TRBJ2-1
CDR3 protein: CARLAQGWLNTGELFF; CDR3 DNA: TGTGCCAGACTTGCGCAGGGGTGGTTAAACACCGGGGAGCTGTTTTTT; D gene: -; V gene: TRBV7-2; J gene: TRBJ2-2
CDR3 protein: CASSIRGQGQGSSETQYF; CDR3 DNA: TGTGCCAGCAGTATCCGGGGGCAGGGACAGGGGTCGTCGGAGACCCAGTACTTC; D gene: TRBD1; V gene: TRBV27; J gene: TRBJ2-5
CDR3 protein: CSARSTTEAFF; CDR3 DNA: TGCAGTGCTCGGAGCACCACTGAAGCTTTCTTT; D gene: -; V gene: TRBV20-1; J gene: TRBJ1-1
CDR3 protein: CAWASGSHFTF; CDR3 DNA: -; D gene: -; V gene: TRBV30; J gene: TRBJ1-2
CDR3 protein: CASSRSPGLAKPPYEQYF; CDR3 DNA: TGTGCCAGCAGCCGGTCTCCGGGACTAGCGAAACCCCCCTACGAGCAGTACTTC; D gene: TRBD2; V gene: TRBV7-9; J gene: TRBJ2-7
CDR3 protein: CASTYGPGDYEQYF; CDR3 DNA: TGTGCCAGCACCTACGGCCCGGGAGACTACGAGCAGTACTTC; D gene: -; V gene: TRBV5-6; J gene: TRBJ2-7
CDR3 protein: CASSYDRGYANYGYTF; CDR3 DNA: TGTGCCAGCAGTTACGACAGGGGATATGCTAACTATGGCTACACCTTC; D gene: TRBD1; V gene: TRBV6-5; J gene: TRBJ1-2
CDR3 protein: CASSLVRYQETQYF; CDR3 DNA: TGTGCCAGCAGCTTAGTCAGGTACCAAGAGACCCAGTACTTC; D gene: -; V gene: TRBV7-8; J gene: TRBJ2-5
CDR3 protein: CATRELINTGELFF; CDR3 DNA: TGTGCCACCCGCGAGCTAATCAACACCGGGGAGCTGTTTTTT; D gene: -; V gene: TRBV6-6; J gene: TRBJ2-2
CDR3 protein: CASSPGRAFNSPLHF; CDR3 DNA: TGTGCCAGCAGCCCTGGCAGGGCCTTTAATTCACCCCTCCACTTT; D gene: -; V gene: TRBV6-1; J gene: TRBJ1-6
CDR3 protein: CASSPRGMRQGYEQYF; CDR3 DNA: TGTGCCAGCAGCCCACGAGGGATGCGACAGGGATACGAGCAGTACTTC; D gene: TRBD1; V gene: TRBV7-3; J gene: TRBJ2-7
CDR3 protein: CATSRDRSGNQPQHF; CDR3 DNA: TGTGCCACCTCGAGGGACAGATCTGGCAATCAGCCCCAGCATTTT; D gene: TRBD1; V gene: TRBV7-9; J gene: TRBJ1-5
CDR3 protein: CASSTLRDRAYEQYF; CDR3 DNA: TGTGCCAGCAGCACTCTCCGGGACAGAGCCTACGAGCAGTACTTC; D gene: TRBD1; V gene: TRBV7-6; J gene: TRBJ2-7
CDR3 protein: CASSLSGGAGTDTQYF; CDR3 DNA: TGTGCCAGCAGTCTTAGCGGGGGGGCGGGCACAGATACGCAGTATTTT; D gene: TRBD2; V gene: TRBV9; J gene: TRBJ2-3
CDR3 protein: CASRTMSYGYTF; CDR3 DNA: TGTGCCAGCAGGACAATGAGCTATGGCTACACCTTC; D gene: -; V gene: TRBV7-6; J gene: TRBJ1-2
CDR3 protein: CASSQRAGPFYEQYF; CDR3 DNA: TGTGCCAGTAGTCAGCGGGCGGGACCTTTCTACGAGCAGTACTTC; D gene: -; V gene: TRBV19; J gene: TRBJ2-7
CDR3 protein: CASSFGLAAFSYEQYF; CDR3 DNA: TGCGCCAGCAGCTTTGGGTTAGCGGCCTTCTCCTACGAGCAGTACTTC; D gene: -; V gene: TRBV5-1; J gene: TRBJ2-7
CDR3 protein: CASSDPTGGSYEQYF; CDR3 DNA: TGTGCCAGCAGTGACCCAACAGGGGGCTCCTACGAGCAGTACTTC; D gene: TRBD1; V gene: TRBV6-1; J gene: TRBJ2-7
CDR3 protein: CASSFYGESSYNSPLHF; CDR3 DNA: TGTGCCAGCAGTTTTTATGGGGAGAGCTCCTATAATTCACCCCTCCACTTT; D gene: -; V gene: TRBV28; J gene: TRBJ1-6
CDR3 protein: CASSGGTSGNTIYF; CDR3 DNA: TGTGCCAGCAGCGGAGGTACCTCTGGAAACACCATATATTTT; D gene: -; V gene: TRBV9; J gene: TRBJ1-3
CDR3 protein: CASSFQGVSFGETQYF; CDR3 DNA: TGTGCCAGCAGCTTCCAAGGGGTTAGTTTTGGAGAGACCCAGTACTTC; D gene: -; V gene: TRBV7-6; J gene: TRBJ2-5
CDR3 protein: CASSLRRGDPPHYGYTF; CDR3 DNA: TGCGCCAGCAGCTTGCGCAGGGGTGATCCTCCCCACTATGGCTACACCTTC; D gene: -; V gene: TRBV5-1; J gene: TRBJ1-2
CDR3 protein: CASSLAGGVNEQFF; CDR3 DNA: TGTGCCAGCAGCTTAGCGGGGGGCGTCAATGAGCAGTTCTTC; D gene: TRBD2; V gene: TRBV7-3; J gene: TRBJ2-1
CDR3 protein: CASSLLDSYSPLHF; CDR3 DNA: TGTGCCAGCAGCTTGTTGGACAGTTATTCACCCCTCCACTTT; D gene: -; V gene: TRBV5-6; J gene: TRBJ1-6
CDR3 protein: CASSLGGSLSYEQYF; CDR3 DNA: TGTGCCAGCAGCTTAGGAGGATCCCTCTCCTACGAGCAGTACTTC; D gene: -; V gene: TRBV7-2; J gene: TRBJ2-7
CDR3 protein: CASSEGQDPYEQYF; CDR3 DNA: TGTGCCAGCAGCGAGGGACAGGACCCCTACGAGCAGTACTTC; D gene: TRBD1; V gene: TRBV5-6; J gene: TRBJ2-7
CDR3 protein: CASSYQENTEAFF; CDR3 DNA: TGCGCCAGCAGCTATCAGGAGAACACTGAAGCTTTCTTT; D gene: -; V gene: TRBV5-1; J gene: TRBJ1-1
CDR3 protein: CASRAGSTIYF; CDR3 DNA: TGTGCCAGTAGGGCGGGGAGCACCATATATTTT; D gene: -; V gene: TRBV19; J gene: TRBJ1-3
CDR3 protein: CASSYGTGKPYEQYF; CDR3 DNA: TGTGCCAGCAGCTATGGGACAGGGAAGCCCTACGAGCAGTACTTC; D gene: TRBD1; V gene: TRBV7-3; J gene: TRBJ2-7
CDR3 protein: CASSASYLGFSDSGSTIYF; CDR3 DNA: TGTGCCAGCAGTGCCTCCTACTTAGGTTTCTCCGACTCTGGAAGCACCATATATTTT; D gene: -; V gene: TRBV6-1; J gene: TRBJ1-3
CDR3 protein: CASRSGQGSEGYGYTF; CDR3 DNA: TGTGCCAGCAGAAGCGGACAGGGTAGTGAGGGGTATGGCTACACCTTC; D gene: TRBD1; V gene: TRBV27; J gene: TRBJ1-2
CDR3 protein: CAIEGRFGGATNNEQFF; CDR3 DNA: TGTGCCATCGAGGGGAGGTTCGGGGGGGCCACGAACAATGAGCAGTTCTTC; D gene: TRBD2; V gene: TRBV2; J gene: TRBJ2-1
CDR3 protein: CASSSYYSNLEKLFF; CDR3 DNA: TGTGCCAGCAGTTCCTATTACAGCAATCTTGAAAAACTGTTTTTT; D gene: -; V gene: TRBV27; J gene: TRBJ1-4
CDR3 protein: CASGAGGYDEQYF; CDR3 DNA: TGTGCCAGCGGGGCGGGGGGGTATGACGAGCAGTACTTC; D gene: TRBD2; V gene: TRBV6-5; J gene: TRBJ2-7
CDR3 protein: CASSPVVAGWETQYF; CDR3 DNA: TGTGCCAGCAGCCCCGTAGTAGCGGGGTGGGAGACCCAGTACTTC; D gene: TRBD2; V gene: TRBV5-6; J gene: TRBJ2-5